The rows below give T cell receptor beta chains drawn from one sample of a study of cytotoxic CD8 clonotypes in ibrutinib-treated CLL. Generated by immunoSEQ multiplex PCR, the TCRdb table keeps only in-frame clones and is missing some. The table records around 310,000 clones, almost 80% of them present only once. The input for sequencing was PBMCs, taken before ibrutinib treatment. Receptor source: a human donor with chronic lymphocytic leukemia. CDR3s include the opening cysteine and the closing phenylalanine or tryptophan. D genes are given only for firm matches. Only some rows state a clone size, as once, few, many or a class for expanded clones.

v_gene: TRBV4-2
j_gene: TRBJ2-1
abundance: .
d_gene: .
CDR3nt: TGTGCCAGCAGCCCAAGCGAGGGCCTCTCCTACAATGAGCAGTTCTTC
CDR3aa: CASSPSEGLSYNEQFF

v_gene: TRBV27
j_gene: TRBJ2-7
abundance: few
d_gene: .
CDR3nt: TGTGCCAGCAGTGATCGGTTCGGCGAGCAGTACTTC
CDR3aa: CASSDRFGEQYF

v_gene: TRBV1
j_gene: TRBJ2-3
abundance: .
d_gene: .
CDR3nt: TGCACCAGCAGCCAAGATAAACCGGAGGAGATCGGCACAGATACGCAGTATTTT
CDR3aa: CTSSQDKPEEIGTDTQYF

v_gene: TRBV9
j_gene: TRBJ1-1
abundance: .
d_gene: .
CDR3nt: TGTGCCAGCAGCGTATCGTCGGGATTCGCTGAAGCTTTCTTT
CDR3aa: CASSVSSGFAEAFF

v_gene: TRBV27
j_gene: TRBJ2-1
abundance: .
d_gene: .
CDR3nt: TGTGCCAGCAGTACGAACAGGGTTAATGAGCAGTTCTTC
CDR3aa: CASSTNRVNEQFF

v_gene: TRBV7-3
j_gene: TRBJ2-2
abundance: few
d_gene: .
CDR3nt: TGTGCCAGCAGCTTTAGCGGAGCCACCGGGGAGCTGTTTTTT
CDR3aa: CASSFSGATGELFF

v_gene: TRBV7-6
j_gene: TRBJ1-2
abundance: .
d_gene: .
CDR3nt: TGTGCCAGCAGCCTGGGGGAAAACTATGGCTACACCTTC
CDR3aa: CASSLGENYGYTF

v_gene: TRBV7-9
j_gene: TRBJ2-1
abundance: .
d_gene: .
CDR3nt: TGTGCCAGCAGCCGAGCCTCACCAATGGACGGGAATGAGCAGTTCTTC
CDR3aa: CASSRASPMDGNEQFF

v_gene: TRBV6-5
j_gene: TRBJ1-2
abundance: .
d_gene: .
CDR3nt: TGTGCCAGCAGTTACTCGATCACAGATGACTATGGCTACACCTTC
CDR3aa: CASSYSITDDYGYTF

v_gene: TRBV5-4
j_gene: TRBJ2-7
abundance: few
d_gene: TRBD2
CDR3nt: TGTGCCAGCAGCTTGGTTGGACTAGCACAAGAGCAGTACTTC
CDR3aa: CASSLVGLAQEQYF

v_gene: TRBV27
j_gene: TRBJ1-5
abundance: .
d_gene: TRBD1
CDR3nt: TGTGCCAGCAGTCAACCAGGGGGCGAAACCACATCTTGTCAGCCCCAGCATTTT
CDR3aa: CASSQPGGETTSCQPQHF

v_gene: TRBV6-5
j_gene: TRBJ2-7
abundance: .
d_gene: .
CDR3nt: TGTGCCAGCAGTTACGTTGAGGCGAGTTCCTACGAGCAGTACTTC
CDR3aa: CASSYVEASSYEQYF

v_gene: TRBV28
j_gene: TRBJ2-6
abundance: .
d_gene: .
CDR3nt: TGTGCCAGCAGTCACCCCGGGGTCTCTGGGGCCAACGTCCTGACTTTC
CDR3aa: CASSHPGVSGANVLTF

v_gene: TRBV10-2
j_gene: TRBJ2-7
abundance: .
d_gene: .
CDR3nt: TGCGCCAGCAGTGGTGCGGATTCCTACGAGCAGTACTTC
CDR3aa: CASSGADSYEQYF